The rows below give T cell receptor beta chains drawn from one sample of a study of cytotoxic CD8 clonotypes in ibrutinib-treated CLL. Some clones are missing from TCRdb's copy, which holds only in-frame ones; the method was immunoSEQ multiplex PCR. In the table there are about 200,000 clones, 60% to 80% of which are singletons. This sample comprised PBMCs, obtained after 12 months of ibrutinib treatment. The receptor set was obtained from a human donor with chronic lymphocytic leukemia. CDR3s include the opening cysteine and the closing phenylalanine or tryptophan.

len: 14; v_gene: TRBV27; CDR3aa: CASRVWGDSYEQYF
len: 15; v_gene: TRBV7-2; CDR3aa: CASSLGPNSGNTIYF
len: 14; v_gene: TRBV5-4; CDR3aa: CASSQQGGTDTQYF
len: 16; v_gene: TRBV9; CDR3aa: CASSKTSPVFTGELFF
len: 15; v_gene: TRBV27; CDR3aa: CASSSGLGSTGELFF
len: 15; v_gene: TRBV5-4; CDR3aa: CASSLGQGASYGYTF
len: 13; v_gene: TRBV6-5; CDR3aa: CASRQLNTDTQYF
len: 15; v_gene: TRBV19; CDR3aa: CASSISDRTNSPLHF
len: 16; v_gene: TRBV10-3; CDR3aa: CAISESGRGVPSEQYF
len: 13; v_gene: TRBV4-1; CDR3aa: CASSGGSNQPQHF
len: 12; v_gene: TRBV14; CDR3aa: CASSQDWSEQYF
len: 16; v_gene: TRBV10-1; CDR3aa: CASSGSQRGATDTQYF
len: 15; v_gene: TRBV6-1; CDR3aa: CASTPSADSNQPQHF
len: 17; v_gene: TRBV5-4; CDR3aa: CASSLRDRGRWNTEAFF
len: 16; v_gene: TRBV11-3; CDR3aa: CASSPGQGAARPEAFF
len: 15; v_gene: TRBV6-6; CDR3aa: CASRSDRATYNEQFF
len: 14; v_gene: TRBV9; CDR3aa: CASSAMRFGETQYF
len: 14; v_gene: TRBV11-2; CDR3aa: CASSLLADNYEQYF
len: 15; v_gene: TRBV4-1; CDR3aa: CASRSPGRMNTEAFF
len: 13; v_gene: TRBV28; CDR3aa: CASGPNLPNEQFF
len: 12; v_gene: TRBV27; CDR3aa: CASSLRGEKLFF
len: 15; v_gene: TRBV5-6; CDR3aa: CASSFLHSTGNTIYF
len: 15; v_gene: TRBV28; CDR3aa: CASSLASSGTDTQYF
len: 15; v_gene: TRBV19; CDR3aa: CASRRSGQDAWGAFF
len: 14; v_gene: TRBV5-1; CDR3aa: CASSLGTSTDTQYF
len: 15; v_gene: TRBV7-8; CDR3aa: CASSHDRGANEKLFF
len: 11; v_gene: TRBV2; CDR3aa: CASSGFQLAFF
len: 12; v_gene: TRBV10-3; CDR3aa: CAIGWEGTEAFF
len: 14; v_gene: TRBV6-1; CDR3aa: CASSQYRDSYEQYF
len: 15; v_gene: TRBV5-1; CDR3aa: CASSLEGLAAREQYF
len: 14; v_gene: TRBV18; CDR3aa: CASSPNSLNTEAFF
len: 13; v_gene: TRBV9; CDR3aa: CASSVAPDQTQYF
len: 16; v_gene: TRBV10-3; CDR3aa: CAIRPSPGTAPYEQYF
len: 14; v_gene: TRBV29-1; CDR3aa: CSVSGSATGNTIYF
len: 15; v_gene: TRBV7-2; CDR3aa: CASSLDRGSGNTIYF
len: 15; v_gene: TRBV13; CDR3aa: CASSSQDRDRGELFF
len: 15; v_gene: TRBV19; CDR3aa: CASTYGRGSTDTQYF
len: 14; v_gene: TRBV7-3; CDR3aa: CASSPNSGGYEQYF
len: 15; v_gene: TRBV28; CDR3aa: CASSPPLGGSYEQYF
len: 14; v_gene: TRBV10-3; CDR3aa: CAIRDRGRNNEQFF
len: 15; v_gene: TRBV5-1; CDR3aa: CASSESVGDGETQYF
len: 14; v_gene: TRBV9; CDR3aa: CASSVGGGDYGYTF